This passage covers 3 T cell receptor beta chains from one sample sequenced in a study of cytomegalovirus exposure and HLA in healthy donors. 60 Vbeta and 13 Jbeta primers were used in PCR. TCRdb's table, derived via immunoSEQ multiplex PCR, lists solely in-frame clones and lacks some. The sample includes fewer than 250,000 clones, around four fifths of them seen just once. Sequencing was performed on PBMCs. These TCRs come from a woman aged 50 to 65 in good health and CMV-seropositive.

This chain joins TRBV7-2 and TRBJ1-2; TRBD1 might be the D (6 bases). Trimming cost V 5 bases and J 8 bases, with 15 bases left between them. CDR3 size: 13 residues. Germline values: CDR1 SGHTA, CDR2 FQGNSA. CDR3 in DNA: TGTGCCAGCAGCCCACAGGGAGATGGCGGCTACACCTTC. It specifies CASSPQGDGGYTF. Full variable domain (rest looked up from reference TRBV7-2 and TRBJ1-2): GAGVSQSPSNKVTEKGKDVELRCDPISGHTALYWYRQSLGQGLEFLIYFQGNSAPDKSGLPSDRFSAERTGGSVSTLTIQRTQQEDSAVYLCASSPQGDGGYTFGSGTRLTVV.

In this sample, this clone turned up a few times. This chain uses TRBV10-3 with TRBJ1-4, with 8 bases matching TRBD1. Germline lookup yields CDR1 ENHRY and CDR2 SYGVKD. After removal of 11 bases from V and 2 bases from J, the junction contained 7 bases not matched to a gene. This CDR3 has 14 amino acids. The CDR3, as DNA: TGTGCCTCTAGGGACAGGTCGACTAATGAAAAACTGTTTTTT. Amino acid sequence: CASRDRSTNEKLFF.

This clone came up a few times. The chain is built from TRBV2 and TRBJ1-1; possibly TRBD1 for D (6 bases). V was cut by 7 bases and J by 1 base, with 16 bases left in between. CDR3 length: 15 residues. The V gene's germline CDR1 is SNHLY and CDR2 FYNNEI. Written as DNA, the CDR3 is TGTGCCAGCAATACGGACAGACGAACGAACACTGAAGCTTTCTTT. Amino acid sequence: CASNTDRRTNTEAFF.